This T cell receptor (beta chain) was sequenced during a study of CD8 T cell repertoires and HIV-1 epitope variants. In the study overall: Controls were a CMV, EBV and flu peptide pool, Ebola AY9 negative control, and no-peptide well.

Findings of the study overall: Nef KF9 drew about five clonotypes and HW9 one, without TAALDMSHF responses.

With regard to this clone: Its antigen is not identified.

Generated by immunoSEQ multiplex PCR, the TCRdb table keeps only in-frame clones and is missing some. This sample yields several thousand clones, of which 50% to 70% are seen a single time; around two fifths belongs to the top ten. Trimming removed 1 base from V and 3 bases from J; junction bases left unmatched: 2. This CDR3 comprises 15 residues. Per the germline V gene, CDR1 is MNHNS and CDR2 is SASEGT. The material sequenced was cultured CD8+ T cells derived from PBMCs. The rearrangement links TRBV6-1 to TRBJ2-3; TRBD1 aligns across 9 bases. The source is a male donor with HIV. This CDR3 reads CASSEGTGETDTQYF. The CDR3 DNA sequence: TGTGCCAGCAGTGAAGGGACAGGGGAGACAGATACGCAGTATTTT.